The 21 T cell receptor beta chains below were found in one sample sequenced in a study of PD-1 blockade in classical Hodgkin lymphoma (dated by TCRdb to 2020 to 2022). The library was made by the immunoSEQ multiplex PCR assay. TCRdb took this table from immuneACCESS and kept in-frame rearrangements with V and J called. Such tables lack part of the clones; where checked against another copy, unresolved V genes explain under half of the gap, and the rest is unexplained. The sample profile shows around 26,000 clones; approximately 93% of them were found once. The leading ten clones occupy under 5% of the sample. Taken with the paper, the label for time point translates to: newly diagnosed, previously untreated cHL patient sample. Sequenced: peripheral blood mononuclear cells (PBMCs). These receptors originate from a human donor with classical Hodgkin lymphoma.

This chain connects TRBV5-5 to TRBJ1-1; 8 bases are shared with TRBD1. Germline V lookup: CDR1 SGHKS, CDR2 YYEKEE (reference sequence). The V gene end was trimmed by 0 bases and the J gene end by 1 base; junction bases not matched to a gene: 2. The CDR3 has 15 residues. CDR3 protein: CASSLVGTGNTEAFF. In DNA form, the CDR3 reads TGTGCCAGCAGCTTGGTAGGGACAGGGAACACTGAAGCTTTCTTT.

This chain links TRBV10-3 with TRBJ1-1; D perhaps matches TRBD1 (5 bases). Trimming removed 6 bases at V and 4 bases at J, with 9 bases between. Germline values: CDR1 ENHRY, CDR2 SYGVKD. This CDR3 region has 12 residues. The CDR3 protein is CAISDSTTEAFF. The CDR3 DNA follows: TGTGCCATCAGCGACAGTACCACTGAAGCTTTCTTT.

V and J are TRBV6-1 and TRBJ2-5, with D maybe TRBD2 (5 bases). This CDR3 region has 13 residues. Germline-derived CDR1 and CDR2 are MNHNS and SASEGT. Trimming took off 4 bases at V and 5 bases at J, with 11 bases between the two ends. The CDR3 DNA reads as TGTGCCAGCAGTGTGCGGGTAAGGGAGACCCAGTACTTC. This translates into CASSVRVRETQYF.

This clone was counted a single time. J is TRBJ2-2 and V is TRBV5-1; D may be TRBD2 (6 bases). CDR1 SGHRS and CDR2 YFSETQ come from the germline V gene. Trimming took off 5 bases at V and 6 bases at J, with 20 bases between the two ends. This CDR3 spans 16 amino acids. CDR3 nucleotides: TGCGCCAGCAGTCTTGGAGCGGCGGGACCCGCCGGGGAGCTGTTTTTT. Its translation is CASSLGAAGPAGELFF.

V gene TRBV7-9 combines with J gene TRBJ2-1; TRBD2 aligns across 14 bases. The germline V gene encodes CDR1 SEHNR and CDR2 FQNEAQ (reference sequence). V shed 4 bases, J shed 8 bases, and the junction held 7 bases outside the gene matches. The CDR3 is made up of 16 amino acids. The CDR3 sequence is CASSSRGTSGSHEQFF. CDR3 coding DNA: TGTGCCAGCAGCTCCCGGGGGACTAGCGGGAGCCATGAGCAGTTCTTC.

This rearrangement joins TRBV28 to TRBJ1-1; D gene ambiguous. The V and J ends lost 2 bases and 1 base respectively, with 11 bases between them. CDR1 MDHEN and CDR2 SYDVKM come from the germline V gene. The CDR3 is 15 residues long. CDR3 coding DNA: TGTGCCAGCAGTTTAACCCTACCGGGGAACACTGAAGCTTTCTTT. This gives the protein CASSLTLPGNTEAFF.

The chain combines TRBV7-9 with TRBJ1-1; possibly TRBD1 for D (5 bases). V was clipped by 7 bases and J by 0 bases, with 15 bases between them. Germline CDR1 reads SEHNR; CDR2 reads FQNEAQ (reference sequence). The CDR3 totals 15 residues. In DNA form, the CDR3 reads TGTGCCAGCACGGCCCCCGGGGGAATGAACACTGAAGCTTTCTTT. The encoded protein is CASTAPGGMNTEAFF.

This clone appeared once. The chain links TRBV4-1 to TRBJ1-2; D call uncertain. The CDR3 is 19 amino acids. V was pared by 1 base and J by 0 bases, with 21 bases between. Germline V CDR1 and CDR2: MGHRA, YSYEKL. As DNA, the CDR3 is TGCGCCAGCAGCCAAGTCGGGGTATCACGAAGGAGGACTAACTATGGCTACACCTTC. It encodes CASSQVGVSRRRTNYGYTF.

The chain recombines TRBV4-3 with TRBJ1-1; no clear D. V was trimmed by 0 bases and J by 5 bases, leaving 10 bases between them. This CDR3 is 14 amino acids long. CDR1 is LGHNA and CDR2 is YSLEER in the germline V gene. CDR3 nucleotides: TGCGCCAGCAGCCAAGATCTAGGAGGAACTGAAGCTTTCTTT. This gives the protein CASSQDLGGTEAFF.

The J gene is TRBJ2-1, the V gene TRBV27, with D perhaps matching TRBD1 or TRBD2 (7 bases each). This CDR3 contains 15 residues. Germline CDR1 and CDR2: MNHEY and SMNVEV (reference sequence). With 5 bases removed from V and 0 bases from J, the gap between germline ends came to 11 bases. For the CDR3, the DNA is TGTGCCAGCAGTATCAGGGGGGGCTCCTACAATGAGCAGTTCTTC. Residues: CASSIRGGSYNEQFF.

CDR3 in amino acids: CASALGLGQSGRETQYF. The DNA of the CDR3 is TGTGCTAGTGCCCTGGGTCTAGGACAGAGCGGCAGAGAGACCCAGTACTTC. The chain combines TRBV12-5 with TRBJ2-5; tentative D call: TRBD1 (6 bases). The CDR3 has 17 amino acids. V lost 7 bases to trimming and J lost 4 bases, with 25 bases between them. In germline, CDR1 is LGHNT, CDR2 FRNRAP.

This chain links TRBV6-6 with TRBJ2-5, with 8 bases aligning to TRBD1. After removal of 7 bases from V and 7 bases from J, the junction contained 11 bases not matched to a gene. The CDR3 consists of 14 residues. CDR1 is MNHNY and CDR2 is SVGAGI in the germline V gene (reference sequence). Here the CDR3 reads CASTDPGGRGTQYF. The CDR3 nucleotides read TGTGCCAGCACCGACCCAGGGGGCCGAGGGACCCAGTACTTC.

The J gene is TRBJ1-1, the V gene TRBV18, with 8 bases fitting TRBD1. Germline values: CDR1 KGHSH, CDR2 LQKENI. The CDR3 extends over 15 amino acids. Trimming at V came to 4 bases and at J to 5 bases, leaving 9 bases not matched to a gene. CDR3 bases: TGTGCCAGCTCACTCAAGACCAGGGGGCTGACTGAAGCTTTCTTT. Protein: CASSLKTRGLTEAFF.

This clone appeared a single time. V gene TRBV9 combines with J gene TRBJ2-1, with 10 bases aligning to TRBD2. Losses at the gene ends were 0 bases for V and 4 bases for J; bases not matched to a gene: 1. CDR3 length equals 15 residues. Germline CDR1 and CDR2: SGDLS and YYNGEE. The CDR3, as DNA: TGTGCCAGCAGCGTAGAACTAGCGGGGTACAATGAGCAGTTCTTC. Translation: CASSVELAGYNEQFF.

This clone was detected once. The rearrangement uses TRBV7-2 and TRBJ2-2; tentatively, D is TRBD2 (6 bases). This CDR3 comprises 14 residues. Germline values: CDR1 SGHTA, CDR2 FQGNSA. V lost 0 bases and J 7 bases, leaving 9 bases between the germline ends. CDR3 loop: CASSLAQRVGELFF. The CDR3 coding sequence is TGTGCCAGCAGCTTAGCACAGCGGGTCGGGGAGCTGTTTTTT.

V is TRBV9 and J is TRBJ1-2, with a weak D call TRBD1 (6 bases). Germline values: CDR1 SGDLS, CDR2 YYNGEE. This CDR3 is built from 16 residues. Between the trimmed V and J ends, which lost 0 bases and 0 bases, there was a span of 12 bases. The CDR3 spells CASSVARDISNYGYTF. The CDR3 DNA reads as TGTGCCAGCAGCGTAGCCCGGGACATCTCTAACTATGGCTACACCTTC.

This clone was picked up one time. The CDR3 is CASSSIGQGQPQHF. The CDR3 DNA reads TGTGCCAGCAGCTCGATAGGACAGGGACAGCCCCAGCATTTT. The chain uses TRBV13 and TRBJ1-5, with 8 bases matching TRBD1. V was clipped by 4 bases and J by 7 bases; unmatched bases: 6. The V gene's germline CDR1 is PRHDT and CDR2 FYEKMQ (reference sequence). The length of the CDR3 is 14 residues.

The chain has TRBV5-1 and TRBJ2-3; 14 nucleotides match TRBD2. The CDR3 totals 16 residues. Germline lookup yields CDR1 SGHRS and CDR2 YFSETQ. Trimming took 0 bases from V and 5 from J; bases not matched to a gene: 2. Written as DNA, the CDR3 is TGCGCCAGCAGCTTGGGACTAGCGGGGGGGCAAGATACGCAGTATTTT. Translation gives CASSLGLAGGQDTQYF.

This chain connects TRBV5-4 to TRBJ1-5; no clear D. CDR3 length: 13 amino acids. Germline V gives CDR1 SGHNT, CDR2 YYREEE (reference sequence). Trimming removed 4 bases at V and 7 bases at J, with 12 bases between. The CDR3 sequence is CASSDHLGQPQHF. The CDR3 DNA follows: TGTGCCAGCAGCGACCACTTGGGACAGCCCCAGCATTTT.

The rearrangement joins TRBV5-1 to TRBJ2-5, with 15 bases fitting TRBD2. Trimming removed 3 bases from V and 4 bases from J; junction bases left unmatched: 1. CDR1 is SGHRS and CDR2 is YFSETQ in the germline V gene. CDR3 length: 15 amino acids. The DNA of the CDR3 is TGCGCCAGCAGCTGGACTAGCGGGGGGGTAGAGACCCAGTACTTC. Its translation: CASSWTSGGVETQYF.

This chain uses TRBV18 with TRBJ1-4; D possibly corresponds to TRBD1 (5 bases). Germline V gives CDR1 KGHSH, CDR2 LQKENI. Trimming pared 4 bases from V and 6 bases from J, leaving 12 bases between. The length of the CDR3 is 14 residues. The CDR3 DNA sequence: TGTGCCAGCTCACAGCAGGGAAGATATGAAAAACTGTTTTTT. Translating gives CASSQQGRYEKLFF.